This TCR beta chain was captured in a study of early T cells in non-severe SARS-CoV-2 infection (dated by TCRdb to the early 2020s). Describing the broader study: Because TCR sequencing was done on bulk RNA from unsorted whole blood, the alpha and beta chains could not be paired.

At least ten counts were recorded for this clonotype. No antigen is known for it. No base qualities exist here, and no much larger clone lies one base off it. The investigation overall reported the following: VDJdb matching was skewed toward anti-spike CD8 responses, so virus-specific expansions were likely underestimated and private and CD4 specificities were missed.

Library creation used 5' RACE. For sequencing, a NextSeq 500 was employed. In the TCR library protocol, unique molecular identifiers were attached to individual cDNA molecules to correct for PCR bias and sequencing error. Both TCR alpha and beta chains were sequenced, and tight co-correlation was observed between alpha and beta sequence abundances in each sample. The original pipeline was this. Decombinator V4 was used to annotate the V gene, J gene and CDR3 of the TCR sequences. TCRs were defined as expanded if a significant change between any two time points was detected under a Poisson model with p below 0.0001. TCR abundances were normalised to the total number of TCRs sequenced per sample and were expressed as counts per million. TRAV1-2 paired with TRAJ12, TRAJ20 or TRAJ33 defined MAIT TCRs, while TRAV10 paired with TRAJ18 defined iNKT TCRs. VDJdb, accessed on 1 November 2021, was searched for TCRs annotated for CMV, EBV and SARS-CoV-2, and TCRs annotated for more than one antigen were excluded. Through fastp at Q25 and MiXCR, TCRdb rebuilt clones from the public reads, retaining in-frame beta chains. Every entry covers one CDR3 protein and lists the most common genes and DNA from its rows. These V and J calls rely on TCRdb rather than the paper's analysis. The sample table contains around 67,000 distinct CDR3 sequences; only one count was recorded for 12% of them. Together, the top ten hold approximately 6.4% of the sample.

A case-control design nested within a healthcare worker cohort in London, UK, was used, with weekly nasopharyngeal swab PCR tests and blood sampling performed. Between 23 and 31 March 2020, the week of the UK lockdown, healthcare workers were enrolled and then followed up weekly for as long as 16 weeks. Based on the germline V gene, the CDR1 and CDR2 sequences are ENHRY and SYGVKD. Reading from cysteine to phenylalanine, the CDR3 counts 13 amino acids. Only the CDR3 DNA stays, 39 bases, in frame from base 1. V sheds 11 bases and J sheds 4 bases, leaving 16 bases between their ends. The chain joins TRBV10-3 to TRBJ2-3, and possibly TRBD1, on 5 matching bases. Material for sequencing was whole blood. This clonotype originated in an adult who was a healthcare worker with PCR-confirmed SARS-CoV-2 infection or an uninfected control (not recorded which). The CDR3 sequence is CAFRPGASDTQYF. The nucleotide sequence reads TGTGCCTTCCGCCCTGGGGCCTCAGATACGCAGTATTTT.